These 19 T cell receptor beta chains were all obtained from the same sample, sequenced in a study of identical twins. TCRdb called the 5' RACE reads again in MiXCR, with one record for every CDR3 protein. This table holds hundreds of thousands of distinct CDR3 sequences, 8% to 9.5% found once. The same sample was also studied in work on yellow fever vaccine responses in identical twins.

Sequencing was carried out using CD8+ T cells sorted from blood. The receptors originated from a woman aged 18-29 years in good health.

This clonotype was seen a handful of times. V gene TRBV4-1 combines with J gene TRBJ2-1, with D possibly TRBD1 on 6 matching bases. The V and J ends lost 0 bases and 1 base respectively, with 10 bases between them. The CDR3 totals 16 residues. Per germline, CDR1 MGHRA and CDR2 YSYEKL. The CDR3 DNA reads TGCGCCAGCAGCCAAGATGCAGGGGCATCCTACAATGAGCAGTTCTTC. Translated, it gives CASSQDAGASYNEQFF.

The CDR3 protein is CASRRDRGDRETQYF. In DNA, the CDR3 is TGTGCCAGCAGAAGAGACAGGGGCGACCGGGAGACCCAGTACTTC. The genes are TRBV7-9 and TRBJ2-5; TRBD1 matches 8 bases. CDR1 is SEHNR, CDR2 FQNEAQ, per germline (reference sequence). The CDR3 covers 15 residues. V shed 6 bases, J shed 5 bases, and the junction held 11 bases outside the gene matches.

The CDR3 nucleotides read TGTGCCAGCTCTGGGACGGTTTCACCCCTCCACTTT. It encodes CASSGTVSPLHF. The chain is built from TRBV12-3 or TRBV12-4 and TRBJ1-6, with D perhaps TRBD1 (5 bases). The CDR3 runs 12 residues. Trimming took off 8 bases at V and 9 bases at J, with 11 bases between the two ends.

This clonotype appeared many times. The J gene is TRBJ2-7, the V gene TRBV6-5; unclear D gene. The ends were cut back, 2 bases at V and 3 bases at J, with 11 bases in the middle. The CDR3 sequence is 14 residues long. The V gene's germline CDR1 is MNHEY and CDR2 SVGAGI. The CDR3 DNA sequence: TGTGCCAGCAGTTACGACTTAGTGATCTACGAGCAGTACTTC. Encoded protein: CASSYDLVIYEQYF.

This clonotype has more than one count but fewer than ten. This chain joins TRBV25-1 and TRBJ1-4; tentatively, D is TRBD1 (6 bases). Germline CDR1 MGHDK, CDR2 SYGVNS. The CDR3 sequence is 15 residues long. The V and J ends lost 6 bases and 10 bases respectively, with 21 bases between them. The CDR3 DNA follows: TGTGCCAGCAGCAGCGCCGGGCCCCCCAGGGGAAAACTGTTTTTT. Its protein is CASSSAGPPRGKLFF. Full variable domain (missing parts from reference TRBV25-1 and TRBJ1-4): EADIYQTPRYLVIGTGKKITLECSQTMGHDKMYWYQQDPGMELHLIHYSYGVNSTEKGDLSSESTVSRIRTEHFPLTLESARPSHTSQYLCASSSAGPPRGKLFFGSGTQLSVL.

The sample holds many counts of this clonotype. In DNA, the CDR3 is TGTGCCAGCATTACAGGGATGTACTACGAGCAGTACTTC. It yields the protein CASITGMYYEQYF. The V gene is TRBV2, the J gene TRBJ2-7; D might be TRBD1 (6 bases). CDR3 length: 13 residues. V dropped 7 bases and J dropped 3 bases, with 13 bases sitting between them. The germline V gene has CDR1 SNHLY and CDR2 FYNNEI.

In its sample, this clonotype was seen many times. V is TRBV28 and J is TRBJ2-4; possibly TRBD1 for D (5 bases). Trimming shortened V by 3 bases and J by 7 bases, and 13 bases separated the two germline ends. The V gene's germline CDR1 is MDHEN and CDR2 SYDVKM. The CDR3 has 14 amino acids. CDR3 DNA: TGTGCCAGCAGTTTGGCACAAGGGGTTAACATTCAGTACTTC. Translation gives CASSLAQGVNIQYF.

V and J are TRBV3-1 and TRBJ2-7; D might be TRBD2 (7 bases). Germline V gene sequence: CDR1 LGHDT, CDR2 YNNKEL (reference sequence). V was trimmed by 4 bases and J by 5 bases, leaving 39 bases between them. This CDR3 is 22 amino acids long. The CDR3 region is CASSPKFPIAGPRRGAIHEQYF. Written as DNA, the CDR3 is TGTGCCAGCAGCCCAAAGTTCCCCATAGCGGGCCCAAGAAGGGGGGCTATCCACGAGCAGTACTTC.

The J gene is TRBJ1-4, the V gene TRBV29-1; a possible D gene is TRBD1 (5 bases). CDR3 length: 14 amino acids. Germline CDR1 and CDR2: SQVTM and ANQGSEA. The V gene lost 1 base and the J gene lost 5 bases, with 11 bases spanning the gap. The CDR3 DNA reads as TGCAGCGTTGAAGTTGCAGGGTCGAATGAAAAACTGTTTTTT. Its protein is CSVEVAGSNEKLFF.

This clonotype has ten or more counts. The chain employs TRBV20-1 and TRBJ2-1; 7 bases align to TRBD1. The CDR3 has 15 amino acids. Germline assignment: CDR1 DFQATT and CDR2 SNEGSKA (reference sequence). With V trimmed by 6 bases and J by 4 bases, 12 bases remained unmatched. The CDR3 here is CSAPSDRSMYNEQFF. The CDR3, as DNA: TGCAGTGCCCCGTCGGACAGGTCGATGTACAATGAGCAGTTCTTC.

This clonotype was seen repeatedly, ten times or more. The chain employs TRBV7-9 and TRBJ2-5; D may correspond to TRBD1 or TRBD2 (5 bases each). Germline V lookup: CDR1 SEHNR, CDR2 FQNEAQ (reference sequence). V dropped 4 bases and J dropped 2 bases, with 14 bases sitting between them. The CDR3 spans 15 residues. CDR3 nucleotide sequence: TGTGCCAGCAGCTCCTTTGGGGACGGGCAAGAGACCCAGTACTTC. It encodes CASSSFGDGQETQYF.

This sequence joins TRBV7-2 and TRBJ2-1; maybe TRBD1 (6 bases). The germline V gene encodes CDR1 SGHTA and CDR2 FQGNSA. CDR3 size: 17 residues. With 1 base removed from V and 5 bases from J, the gap between germline ends came to 18 bases. In DNA form, the CDR3 reads TGTGCCAGCAGCTTAGTGGGGGCGGTAGCTAGGAACAATGAGCAGTTCTTC. Protein: CASSLVGAVARNNEQFF.

This chain connects TRBV3-1 to TRBJ2-3; no reliable D call. Per germline, CDR1 LGHDT and CDR2 YNNKEL (reference sequence). The CDR3 is 17 residues long. In DNA, the CDR3 is TGTACCTTCTGTTCCCCTAGTTGGGGAACACACACAGATACGCAGTATTTT. Translating it yields CTFCSPSWGTHTDTQYF.

This clonotype was seen a handful of times. The genes are TRBV5-1 and TRBJ2-7, with 9 bases lining up with TRBD1. The V and J ends lost 0 bases and 4 bases, in that order; junction bases with no gene match: 5. This CDR3 contains 15 residues. Germline CDR1 and CDR2: SGHRS and YFSETQ. The CDR3 here is CASSLGDRVTYEQYF. CDR3 sequence (DNA): TGCGCCAGCAGCTTGGGGGACAGGGTAACATACGAGCAGTACTTC.

The table lists this clonotype with a few counts. CDR3 nucleotide sequence: TGCGCCAGCAGCTTGCGCGAGAAGGGTTTTCTGGCGAACACCGGGGAGCTGTTTTTT. It translates to CASSLREKGFLANTGELFF. The chain links TRBV5-1 to TRBJ2-2; D is unclear. CDR3 length: 19 amino acids. Germline assignment: CDR1 SGHRS and CDR2 YFSETQ. V lost 1 base and J lost 0, with 19 bases in between.

In its sample, this clonotype was seen a few times. The chain carries TRBV11-2 and TRBJ2-7; no firm D call. The V end was cut by 5 bases, the J end by 2 bases, with 13 bases between. This CDR3 is 14 amino acids long. CDR1 is SGHAT and CDR2 is FQNNGV in the germline V gene. The CDR3, as DNA: TGTGCCAGCAGCCCTCAGTACAGTGCCTACGAGCAGTACTTC. This translates into CASSPQYSAYEQYF.

The chain joins TRBV20-1 to TRBJ2-5; weak D call: TRBD1 (5 bases). The CDR3 is 13 amino acids. Trimming shortened V by 2 bases and J by 4 bases, and 11 bases separated the two germline ends. From germline, CDR1 is DFQATT and CDR2 SNEGSKA (reference sequence). CDR3 nucleotide sequence: TGCAGTGCTAGACAGGGCCGAATAGAGACCCAGTACTTC. It translates to CSARQGRIETQYF.

This clonotype was observed many times. The chain is built from TRBV29-1 and TRBJ2-1, with 12 bases fitting TRBD2. Germline values: CDR1 SQVTM, CDR2 ANQGSEA. The CDR3 runs 17 residues. Trimming at V came to 1 base and at J to 3 bases, leaving 7 bases not matched to a gene. The CDR3 is CSVEVSSGGAFYNEQFF. The CDR3 region has the DNA TGCAGCGTTGAAGTATCTAGCGGGGGGGCATTCTACAATGAGCAGTTCTTC.

The table lists this clonotype with a few counts. CDR3 residues: CASSPIGGEQPQHF. The CDR3 nucleotides read TGTGCCAGCAGCCCAATCGGGGGTGAACAGCCCCAGCATTTT. This chain connects TRBV4-2 to TRBJ1-5; a possible D gene is TRBD1 (5 bases). V lost 4 bases and J lost 7, with 14 bases in between. Germline V gene sequence: CDR1 LGHNA, CDR2 YNFKEQ. This CDR3 is built from 14 residues.